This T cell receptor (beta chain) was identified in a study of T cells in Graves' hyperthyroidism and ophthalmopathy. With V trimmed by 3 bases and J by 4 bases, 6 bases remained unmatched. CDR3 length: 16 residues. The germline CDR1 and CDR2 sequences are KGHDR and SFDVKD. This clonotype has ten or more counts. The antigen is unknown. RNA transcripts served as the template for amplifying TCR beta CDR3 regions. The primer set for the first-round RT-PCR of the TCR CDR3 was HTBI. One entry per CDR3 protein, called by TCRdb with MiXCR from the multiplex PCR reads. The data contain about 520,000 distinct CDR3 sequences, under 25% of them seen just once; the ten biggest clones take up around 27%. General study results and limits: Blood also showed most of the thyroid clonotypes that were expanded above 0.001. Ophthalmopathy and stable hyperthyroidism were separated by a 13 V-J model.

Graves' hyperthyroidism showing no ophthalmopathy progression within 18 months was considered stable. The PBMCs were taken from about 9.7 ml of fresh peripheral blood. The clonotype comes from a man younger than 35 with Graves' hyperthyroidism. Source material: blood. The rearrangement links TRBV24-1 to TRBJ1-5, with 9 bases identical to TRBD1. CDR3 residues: CATSDRTGDRNQPQHF. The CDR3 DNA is TGTGCCACCAGTGATCGGACAGGGGACCGGAATCAGCCCCAGCATTTT.